This record looks at one T cell receptor beta chain sequence and its context. The antigen remains undetermined. The CDR3 goes on 3 residues after the read ends, and that part is filled in from the germline J gene. V lost 5 bases, J lost 8 bases, and 9 bases stayed unmatched. Germline V lookup: CDR1 SGHVS, CDR2 FQNEAQ. This CDR3 spans 15 amino acids. This entry is derived from a study of T cells in women clearing cervical HPV infection. Overall study: Donors had HPV16-related CIN3 or worse; 2 had invasive cancer. Study-level findings and limits: Effector/memory and HPV-specific T cells were not isolated, and association timing is unknown. TRBV6-7 abundance was lower in cases than controls (approximately 0.11% versus 0.16%).

The repertoire was sequenced with immunoSEQ multiplex PCR; TCRdb's copy has only in-frame clones and lacks some. Its listing shows approximately 16,000 clones. V is TRBV7-8 and J is TRBJ1-6; 7 bases line up with TRBD1. The sequence derives from a woman between 18 and 75 years old with a cervical HPV16 infection that either progressed to CIN3+ or cleared (not recorded which). Sequencing input: blood buffy coat. The CDR3 reads CASSRGGTVDSPLHF. The DNA read from the CDR3 is TGTGCCAGCAGCCGAGGGGGGACAGTCGATTCACCC.